This T cell receptor (beta chain) is from a study of blood T cell repertoires in COVID-19. Study summary: The United States, Italy and Spain provided the acute and convalescent COVID-19 samples.

The length of the CDR3 is 17 residues. V lost 8 bases to trimming and J lost 0 bases, with 19 bases between them. Germline lookup yields CDR1 MNHNY and CDR2 SVGAGI (reference sequence). Clones were read by immunoSEQ multiplex PCR, and TCRdb kept only the in-frame ones, dropping some. The sample yields just over 150,000 clones, over 75% seen once. Enrollees, 18 to 89 years old, lived in approximately 25 US areas. The study assigned cohorts using participant-reported clinical history. Donors in Cohort 3 who had recovered were those with two negative PCRs, healthcare professional clearance, or resolution of their symptoms.

V usage is TRBV6-6 and J usage is TRBJ1-4; D is possibly TRBD1 (5 bases). Sequencing was done on a sample of PBMCs or T cells enriched from blood (not recorded which). The origin of this receptor is a woman in her fifties or sixties who had recovered from COVID-19. CDR3 sequence reads: CASCRYLTGATNEKLFF. The CDR3 nucleotides are TGTGCCAGCTGTCGATACCTCACAGGTGCAACTAATGAAAAACTGTTTTTT.